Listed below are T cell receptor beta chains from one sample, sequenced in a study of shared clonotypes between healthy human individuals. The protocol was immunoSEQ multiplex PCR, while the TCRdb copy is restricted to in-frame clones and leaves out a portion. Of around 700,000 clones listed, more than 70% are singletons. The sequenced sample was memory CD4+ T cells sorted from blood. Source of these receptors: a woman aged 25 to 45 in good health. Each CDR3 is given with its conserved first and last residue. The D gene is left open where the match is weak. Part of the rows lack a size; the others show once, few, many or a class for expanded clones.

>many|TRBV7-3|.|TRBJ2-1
TGTGCCAGCAGTTCGTCTGCTAACAATGAGCAGTTCTTC
CASSSSANNEQFF
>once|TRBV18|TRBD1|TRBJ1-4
TGTGCCAGCTCACCAACAGGGGGGGATGAAAAACTGTTTTTT
CASSPTGGDEKLFF
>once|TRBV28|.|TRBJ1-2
TGTGCCAGCAGCCGCGGACAAGTCTCCTATGGCTACACCTTC
CASSRGQVSYGYTF
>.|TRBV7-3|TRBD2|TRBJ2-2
TGTGCCCCGGGACTAGCGGGAGAGGGGGAGCTGTTTTTT
CAPGLAGEGELFF
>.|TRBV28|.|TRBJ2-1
TGTGCCAGCAGTTCTGTCCAGGGTCGGTACAATGAGCAGTTCTTC
CASSSVQGRYNEQFF
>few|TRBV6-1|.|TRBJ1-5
TGTGCCAGCATAGTGGGGGAGGGGAATCAGCCCCAGCATTTT
CASIVGEGNQPQHF
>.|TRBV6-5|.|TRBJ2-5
TGTGCCAGCAGTCCCACCGCCCGGGTCCAAGAGACCCAGTACTTC
CASSPTARVQETQYF
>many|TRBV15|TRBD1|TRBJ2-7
TGTGCCACCAGCAGAGATCCACAGGGGGCGGCTTACGAGCAGTACTTC
CATSRDPQGAAYEQYF
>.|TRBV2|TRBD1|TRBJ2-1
TGTGCCCGCCAATCGGGACAGAGATACAATGAGCAGTTCTTC
CARQSGQRYNEQFF
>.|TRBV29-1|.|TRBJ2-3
TGCAGCGTTGGGGACCCGCGGTTGGATACGCAGTATTTT
CSVGDPRLDTQYF
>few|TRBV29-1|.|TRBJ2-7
TGCAGCGTCACACCCTCTAGCGCCTACTACGAGCAGTACTTC
CSVTPSSAYYEQYF
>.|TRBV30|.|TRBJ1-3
TGTGCCTGGAGTGTACTGAAGGGAAACACCATATATTTT
CAWSVLKGNTIYF
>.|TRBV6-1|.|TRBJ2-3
TGTGCCAGCAGTGACCCTGGCGAGGTGGCATACCGAACGCAGTATTTT
CASSDPGEVAYRTQYF
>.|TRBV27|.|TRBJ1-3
TGTGCCAGCAGATCCCGGACACAGAGCTCTGGAAACACCATATATTTT
CASRSRTQSSGNTIYF
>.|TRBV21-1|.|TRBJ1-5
TGTGCCAGCAGCCCCGAGAAGGACAGATCGAATCAGCCCCAGCATTTT
CASSPEKDRSNQPQHF
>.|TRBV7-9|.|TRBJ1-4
TGTGCCAGCAGCTTAGACGGGGACGCTGGGGCTGCGTTTTTT
CASSLDGDAGAAFF